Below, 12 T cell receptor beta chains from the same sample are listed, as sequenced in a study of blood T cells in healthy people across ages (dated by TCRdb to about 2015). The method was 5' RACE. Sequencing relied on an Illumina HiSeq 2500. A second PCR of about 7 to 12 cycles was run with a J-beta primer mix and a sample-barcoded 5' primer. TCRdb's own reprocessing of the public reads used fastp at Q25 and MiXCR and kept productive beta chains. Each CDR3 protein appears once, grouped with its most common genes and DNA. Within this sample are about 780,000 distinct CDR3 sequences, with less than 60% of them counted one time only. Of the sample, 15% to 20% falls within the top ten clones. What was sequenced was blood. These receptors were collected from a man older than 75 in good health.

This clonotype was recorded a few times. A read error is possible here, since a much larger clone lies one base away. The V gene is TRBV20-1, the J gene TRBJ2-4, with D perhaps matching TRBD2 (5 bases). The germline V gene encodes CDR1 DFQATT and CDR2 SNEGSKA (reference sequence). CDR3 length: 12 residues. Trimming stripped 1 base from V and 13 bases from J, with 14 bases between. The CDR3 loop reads CSARASSHEQYF. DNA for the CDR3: TGCAGTGCTAGAGCTAGCAGCCATGAGCAGTACTTC.

The CDR3 nucleotides are TGTGCCAGCTCCCCATTTCGGACAGGGGGTGTAGAATCCTACGAGCAGTACTTC. Its protein product is CASSPFRTGGVESYEQYF. This rearrangement joins TRBV18 to TRBJ2-7, with 10 bases identical to TRBD1. This CDR3 spans 18 amino acids. The V gene end was trimmed by 6 bases and the J gene end by 1 base; junction bases not matched to a gene: 15. Germline V lookup: CDR1 KGHSH, CDR2 LQKENI.

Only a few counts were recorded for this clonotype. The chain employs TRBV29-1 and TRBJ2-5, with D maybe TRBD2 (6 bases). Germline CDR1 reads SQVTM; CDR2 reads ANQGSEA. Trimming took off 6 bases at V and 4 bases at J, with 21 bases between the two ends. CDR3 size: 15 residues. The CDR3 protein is CSVLGGRGSAETQYF. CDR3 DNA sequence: TGCAGCGTGTTAGGAGGGCGCGGGTCAGCAGAGACCCAGTACTTC.

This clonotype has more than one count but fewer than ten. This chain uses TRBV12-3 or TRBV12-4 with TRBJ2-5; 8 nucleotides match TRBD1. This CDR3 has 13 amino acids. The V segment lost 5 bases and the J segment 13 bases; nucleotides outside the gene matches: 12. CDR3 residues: CASSGQGPLVLYF. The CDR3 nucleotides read TGTGCCAGCAGTGGACAGGGACCCTTGGTACTGTACTTC.

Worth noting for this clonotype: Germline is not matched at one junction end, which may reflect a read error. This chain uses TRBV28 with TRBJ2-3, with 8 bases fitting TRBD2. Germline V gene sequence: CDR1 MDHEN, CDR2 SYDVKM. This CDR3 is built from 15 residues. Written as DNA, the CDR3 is TGTGCCAACAGTTTGGTGGGACTAGGCACAGATACGCAGTATTTT. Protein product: CANSLVGLGTDTQYF.

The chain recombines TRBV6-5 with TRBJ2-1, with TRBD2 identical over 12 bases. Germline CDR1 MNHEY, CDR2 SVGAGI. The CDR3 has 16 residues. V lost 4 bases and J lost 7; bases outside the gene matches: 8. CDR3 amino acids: CASSSRLAGERNEQFF. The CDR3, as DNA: TGTGCCAGCAGTTCCCGACTAGCGGGAGAGAGAAATGAGCAGTTCTTC.

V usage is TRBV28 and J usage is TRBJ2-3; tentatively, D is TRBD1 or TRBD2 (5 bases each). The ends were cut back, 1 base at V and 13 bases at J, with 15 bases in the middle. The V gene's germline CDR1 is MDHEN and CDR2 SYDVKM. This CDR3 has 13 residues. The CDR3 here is CASSLLVQGPKYF. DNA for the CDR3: TGTGCCAGCAGTTTATTGGTCCAGGGACCGAAGTATTTT.

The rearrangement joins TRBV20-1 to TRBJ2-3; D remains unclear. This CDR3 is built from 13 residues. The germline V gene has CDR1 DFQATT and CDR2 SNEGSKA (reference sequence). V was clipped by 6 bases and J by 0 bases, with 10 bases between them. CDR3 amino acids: CSAAPLSTDTQYF. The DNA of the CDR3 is TGCAGTGCCGCCCCCCTAAGCACAGATACGCAGTATTTT.

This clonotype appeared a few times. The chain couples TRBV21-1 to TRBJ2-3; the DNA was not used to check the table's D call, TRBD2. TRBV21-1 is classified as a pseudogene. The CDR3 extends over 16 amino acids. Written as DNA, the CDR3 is TGTGCCAGCTTAAAAACCACCGGACTCTGCACAGATACGCAGTATTTT. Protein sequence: CASLKTTGLCTDTQYF.

CDR3 bases: TGTGCCAGCAGCTTAGGGCTAGCTGCAGAGACCCAGTTCTTC. Its protein is CASSLGLAAETQFF. The V and J genes are TRBV7-2 and TRBJ2-1; TRBD2 might be the D (5 bases). Germline V gives CDR1 SGHTA, CDR2 FQGNSA. This CDR3 is 14 amino acids long. V lost 1 base, J lost 13 bases, and 17 bases lay in between.

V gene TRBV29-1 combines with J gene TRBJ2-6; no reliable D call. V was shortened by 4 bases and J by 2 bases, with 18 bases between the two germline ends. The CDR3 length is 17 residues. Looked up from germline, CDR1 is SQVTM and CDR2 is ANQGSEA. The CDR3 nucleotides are TGCAGCGTTGTCATATGGCAGGCCGACCCTGGGGCCAACGTCCTGACTTTC. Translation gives CSVVIWQADPGANVLTF.

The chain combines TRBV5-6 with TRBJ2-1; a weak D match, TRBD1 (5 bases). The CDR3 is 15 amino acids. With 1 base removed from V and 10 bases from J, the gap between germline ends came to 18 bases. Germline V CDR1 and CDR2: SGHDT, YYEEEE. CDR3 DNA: TGTGCCAGCAGCTTGAACCCAGGGCGTTCCTACGAGCAGTTCTTC. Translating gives CASSLNPGRSYEQFF.